Listed here are 13 T cell receptor beta chains from one sample, sequenced in a study of naive and memory T cell subsets. Findings and caveats of the study: Naive repertoires, especially CD8, held a few larger clonotypes, possibly memory cells re-expressing CD45RA.

The beta constant-region primer was an equimolar mix of two oligonucleotides covering TRBC1 and TRBC2. The ligated cDNA underwent four PCR rounds using SP2 and nested alpha and beta constant-region primers. TCRdb passed the UMI-ligation and nested PCR reads through MiXCR, listing each CDR3 protein once. The table records 120,000 to 150,000 distinct CDR3 sequences, roughly 23% of them present only once. Their antigens are not known. Source material: naive CD4+ T cells from blood. These receptor sequences come from a human donor in good health.

The chain is built from TRBV5-6 and TRBJ2-7, with D tentatively TRBD2 (6 bases). CDR1 SGHDT and CDR2 YYEEEE come from the germline V gene. Trimming took off 3 bases at V and 0 bases at J, with 19 bases between the two ends. The CDR3 totals 17 residues. CDR3 nucleotide sequence: TGTGCCAGCAGCTCGTGGGGGGTCAGGGCCTTCTCCTACGAGCAGTACTTC. Its translation is CASSSWGVRAFSYEQYF. The full variable domain, its missing parts supplied by reference TRBV5-6 and TRBJ2-7, is DAGVTQSPTHLIKTRGQQVTLRCSPKSGHDTVSWYQQALGQGPQFIFQYYEEEERQRGNFPDRFSGHQFPNYSSELNVNALLLGDSALYLCASSSWGVRAFSYEQYFGPGTRLTVT.

This clonotype was detected ten times or more. The V gene is TRBV9, the J gene TRBJ1-1; the D is unclear. The CDR3 consists of 13 residues. Germline V gene data show CDR1 as SGDLS and CDR2 as YYNGEE. The V gene lost 0 bases and the J gene lost 0 bases, with 3 bases spanning the gap. The CDR3: CASSVDLNTEAFF. In nucleotides, the CDR3 is TGTGCCAGCAGCGTAGATTTGAACACTGAAGCTTTCTTT.

The chain recombines TRBV9 with TRBJ2-5; D ambiguous. The CDR3 runs 15 residues. Germline V lookup: CDR1 SGDLS, CDR2 YYNGEE. Trimming removed 0 bases at V and 1 base at J, with 10 bases between. The CDR3 is CASSVEERAQETQYF. CDR3 nucleotides: TGTGCCAGCAGCGTAGAAGAGCGTGCCCAAGAGACCCAGTACTTC.

This rearrangement joins TRBV28 to TRBJ2-5, with D possibly being TRBD1 or TRBD2 (6 bases each). Germline values: CDR1 MDHEN, CDR2 SYDVKM. The V end lost 7 bases, the J end lost 2 bases, and 14 bases lay between the germline ends. The CDR3 extends over 14 amino acids. CDR3 DNA sequence: TGTGCCAGCACCCTGGGGGGCAGACAAGAGACCCAGTACTTC. Translation gives CASTLGGRQETQYF.

In its sample, this clonotype was seen a few times. The genes are TRBV5-5 and TRBJ1-6; a possible D gene is TRBD1 (5 bases). The CDR3 contains 15 residues. Trimming shortened V by 1 base and J by 9 bases, and 14 bases separated the two germline ends. CDR1 and CDR2 (germline): SGHKS, YYEKEE (reference sequence). CDR3 bases: TGTGCCAGCAGCTTGTCCGGGGGGGAGTTTTCACCCCTCCACTTT. The encoded protein is CASSLSGGEFSPLHF. Complete variable domain (other parts from reference TRBV5-5 and TRBJ1-6): DAGVTQSPTHLIKTRGQQVTLRCSPISGHKSVSWYQQVLGQGPQFIFQYYEKEERGRGNFPDRFSARQFPNYSSELNVNALLLGDSALYLCASSLSGGEFSPLHFGNGTRLTVT.

Ten or more counts support this clonotype. This chain uses TRBV6-2 or TRBV6-3 with TRBJ2-3; TRBD1 aligns across 7 bases. The germline V gene encodes CDR1 MNHEY and CDR2 SVGEGT. V was clipped by 4 bases and J by 4 bases; unmatched bases: 5. The CDR3 sequence is 14 residues long. CDR3 region: CASSSGQVPDTQYF. The CDR3 DNA is TGTGCCAGCAGTTCAGGACAGGTCCCAGATACGCAGTATTTT.

The sample holds many counts of this clonotype. J is TRBJ2-7 and V is TRBV29-1, with D unresolved. Germline CDR1 SQVTM, CDR2 ANQGSEA. The V gene lost 1 base and the J gene lost 0 bases, with 13 bases spanning the gap. The CDR3 is 15 amino acids. In DNA form, the CDR3 reads TGCAGCGTTGAAGTCCCGCGTACGAGCTCCTACGAGCAGTACTTC. Protein product: CSVEVPRTSSYEQYF.

This clonotype was observed a few times. This chain joins TRBV11-2 and TRBJ2-7, with a tentative D call TRBD2 (5 bases). The CDR3 consists of 15 residues. Trimming shortened V by 1 base and J by 2 bases, and 12 bases separated the two germline ends. Germline V gene lookup returns CDR1 SGHAT and CDR2 FQNNGV. In DNA form, the CDR3 reads TGTGCCAGCAGCTTAGGCGCCGGGGAACCCTACGAGCAGTACTTC. Its protein product is CASSLGAGEPYEQYF.

The genes are TRBV5-5 and TRBJ2-7; TRBD1 might be the D (7 bases). V was trimmed by 2 bases and J by 4 bases, leaving 19 bases between them. This CDR3 is built from 16 residues. Germline V lookup: CDR1 SGHKS, CDR2 YYEKEE (reference sequence). The CDR3 coding sequence is TGTGCCAGCAGCTTCAGGTCAGGGGGGCAGCAATACGAGCAGTACTTC. Amino acid sequence: CASSFRSGGQQYEQYF.

This clonotype has a handful of counts. V and J are TRBV27 and TRBJ2-5; 7 positions match TRBD2. This CDR3 contains 13 residues. CDR1 is MNHEY and CDR2 is SMNVEV in the germline V gene (reference sequence). After removal of 4 bases from V and 3 bases from J, the junction contained 2 bases not matched to a gene. The CDR3 DNA is TGTGCCAGCAGTTGGACTAGGGAAGAGACCCAGTACTTC. It translates to CASSWTREETQYF.

The rearrangement uses TRBV5-1 and TRBJ2-5; TRBD2 is a possible D gene (6 bases). Germline CDR1 and CDR2: SGHRS and YFSETQ. Trimming removed 5 bases at V and 2 bases at J, with 19 bases between. This CDR3 region has 16 residues. CDR3 sequence (DNA): TGCGCCAGCAGTGGGGGTTTACTAGCTTTTCAAGAGACCCAGTACTTC. Amino acids: CASSGGLLAFQETQYF.

This chain joins TRBV7-2 and TRBJ2-7, with TRBD2 identical over 10 bases. CDR3 length equals 16 residues. The V gene's germline CDR1 is SGHTA and CDR2 FQGNSA. V shed 5 bases and J 1 base; nucleotides not matched to a gene: 8. As DNA, the CDR3 is TGTGCCAGCAGCCCCGTAAGCGGGAGGGGGTCCTACGAGCAGTACTTC. Amino acids: CASSPVSGRGSYEQYF.

This clonotype was seen only once. The rearrangement joins TRBV7-2 to TRBJ1-1, with 7 positions matching TRBD1. V lost 2 bases, J lost 0 bases, and 6 bases stayed unmatched. Per germline, CDR1 SGHTA and CDR2 FQGNSA. The CDR3 spans 16 residues. CDR3 DNA sequence: TGTGCCAGCAGCTTAAATCCGGGACAGCTGAACACTGAAGCTTTCTTT. Translation gives CASSLNPGQLNTEAFF.